These 2 T cell receptor beta chains share one sample of origin, sequenced in a study of neurological immune-mediated disorders. TCRdb reprocessed the 5' RACE reads via MiXCR and lists one record per CDR3 protein. The sample holds tens of thousands of distinct CDR3 sequences, around 9.9% seen once. Sample: PBMCs. All receptors come from a man aged 50 or older in good health.

This clonotype was recorded many times. J is TRBJ1-5 and V is TRBV5-1, with 8 positions matching TRBD1. In germline, CDR1 is SGHRS, CDR2 YFSETQ. The junction had 6 bases not matched to a gene; V was cut back by 4 bases and J by 3 bases. This CDR3 is 15 amino acids long. The chain's CDR3 is CASSLGQGPNQPQHF. The CDR3 nucleotides are TGCGCCAGCAGCCTCGGACAGGGTCCCAATCAGCCCCAGCATTTT.

This clonotype was observed at least ten times. The chain combines TRBV29-1 with TRBJ2-5; 13 bases align to TRBD2. The J segment lost 5 bases and the V segment lost 2 bases, leaving 8 bases of the junction unmatched. The CDR3 covers 16 residues. Germline CDR1 and CDR2: SQVTM and ANQGSEA. The DNA for the CDR3 is TGCAGCGTTGAAAACCTACTGACTAGCGGGAGGGAGACCCAGTACTTC. It yields the protein CSVENLLTSGRETQYF.